This is a list of T cell receptor beta chains from one sample in a study of T cells after yellow fever vaccination. From the 5' RACE reads, TCRdb called clonotypes with MiXCR, one entry per CDR3 protein. The sample includes just over 300,000 distinct CDR3 sequences, about 3.5% seen only once; the top ten take 23%. The material sequenced was PBMCs, taken on the day of the yellow fever booster vaccination. The receptors come from a man between 18 and 29 years old who received the YFV17D yellow fever vaccine. CDR3s include the opening cysteine and the closing phenylalanine or tryptophan. Fields, in order: D gene, clone size, V gene, J gene, CDR3 protein. D genes are given only for firm matches. Size tells how often a clone was seen (once, few, many) or the class of an expanded clone, and some rows leave it out.

TRBD1,NA,TRBV5-1,TRBJ2-7,CASSLGQGPEQYF
TRBD1,many,TRBV5-5,TRBJ2-3,CASSLQGARTDTQYF
NA,many,TRBV7-8,TRBJ2-1,CASSLYPPSAIYNEQFF
NA,many,TRBV4-1,TRBJ2-7,CASSQNYEQYF
NA,many,TRBV7-2,TRBJ1-2,CASSLDFYGYTF
NA,many,TRBV7-8,TRBJ2-3,CASSTRQLFTDTQYF
NA,NA,TRBV5-4,TRBJ1-1,CASSLDPSPSTEAFF
NA,NA,TRBV6-5,TRBJ1-5,CASSRKGYSNQPQHF
NA,NA,TRBV5-8,TRBJ1-2,CASSIQGSLTRYTF
TRBD1,NA,TRBV24-1,TRBJ1-3,CATSDRQGSGNTIYF
NA,many,TRBV18,TRBJ2-5,CASSPTVQETQYF
NA,NA,TRBV3-1,TRBJ2-3,CASSPTQVGTDTQYF
NA,many,TRBV12-3/TRBV12-4,TRBJ2-2,CASSRDAGELFF
NA,many,TRBV6-5,TRBJ2-5,CASSYSGGTPETQYF
TRBD2,NA,TRBV6-5,TRBJ2-2,CASVGLTSNTGELFF
NA,many,TRBV2,TRBJ2-1,CASSVAGEQFF
NA,few,TRBV4-1,TRBJ1-1,CASSQETVPMDMNTEAFF
TRBD2,few,TRBV5-1,TRBJ2-5,CASSLARLAGDQETQYF
TRBD1,many,TRBV20-1,TRBJ2-7,CSARDDSTGIREQYF
NA,few,TRBV7-3,TRBJ1-1,CASSLTVSTEAFF
NA,many,TRBV7-9,TRBJ1-2,CASSFQGVGYTF
NA,many,TRBV7-3,TRBJ1-1,CASSLYTNTEAFF
TRBD1,NA,TRBV11-2,TRBJ1-2,CASSPLDRAGDGYTF
NA,few,TRBV5-4,TRBJ2-5,CASSLSRATGETQYF
NA,many,TRBV12-3/TRBV12-4,TRBJ2-3,CASSPTGADTQYF
NA,few,TRBV3-1,TRBJ2-2,CASSQILQGTGELFF
NA,many,TRBV5-1,TRBJ2-4,CASSWTDSIAKNIQYF
TRBD1,NA,TRBV6-1,TRBJ1-2,CASSLRTGGNYGYTF
NA,few,TRBV6-5,TRBJ2-2,CASSYYEGTGELFF
TRBD1,NA,TRBV20-1,TRBJ1-2,CSGRTGGGNGYTF
NA,NA,TRBV6-2/TRBV6-3,TRBJ1-2,CASRFGGDGYTF
TRBD1,many,TRBV5-1,TRBJ2-7,CASSQPTGGSYEQYF
NA,NA,TRBV4-1,TRBJ2-5,CASSQAWTHQETQYF
NA,many,TRBV10-2,TRBJ1-2,CASTGRAWNYGYTF
TRBD1,many,TRBV7-7,TRBJ2-1,CASSRTGTTNEQFF
NA,many,TRBV7-9,TRBJ1-1,CASSFGANTEAFF
NA,few,TRBV6-6,TRBJ2-1,CASSKGGPAYNEQFF
TRBD1,few,TRBV20-1,TRBJ1-6,CSALDRAPSPLHF
NA,NA,TRBV5-1,TRBJ2-5,CASSLYLQETQYF
TRBD2,many,TRBV19,TRBJ2-2,CASSRDGLAGSPGTGELFF
TRBD1,many,TRBV18,TRBJ2-5,CASSVELLDRGTQETQYF
TRBD1,few,TRBV6-6,TRBJ1-4,CASSYSGPGTGVTNEKLFF
NA,many,TRBV6-5,TRBJ2-1,CASSSRNHPGRRNNEQFF
NA,many,TRBV6-1,TRBJ2-5,CASSGSSEGTQYF
TRBD1,many,TRBV20-1,TRBJ1-6,CSAYPGQLNSPLHF